This T cell receptor (beta chain) was profiled in a study of blood T cell repertoires in COVID-19. Background on the study: Some COVID-19 samples were acute and others convalescent; all came from the United States, Italy and Spain. The cDNA or gDNA used as material had been derived from T cells, B-cell-depleted T cells, or PBMCs.

Per germline, CDR1 SGDLS and CDR2 YYNGEE. V was clipped by 3 bases and J by 2 bases, with 8 bases between them. The CDR3 has 13 amino acids. In the study's own analysis: By means of reference gene primer amplification, nucleated cell counts were estimated. Clones were read by immunoSEQ multiplex PCR, and TCRdb kept only the in-frame ones, dropping some. The DNA was the basis for D and trimming; V, J and clone size are from that table. The table has approximately 80,000 clones, about 87% seen once. The sequenced sample was peripheral blood. The sequence derives from a man aged 35 to 55 with acute or convalescent COVID-19. This chain connects TRBV9 to TRBJ2-5, with D perhaps matching TRBD1 (6 bases). The DNA for the CDR3 is TGTGCCAGCAGCGCCGGACAGCAAGAGACCCAGTACTTC. It translates to CASSAGQQETQYF.